Below, 24 T cell receptor beta chains from the same sample are listed, as sequenced in a study of blood T cells in healthy people across ages. Then a second PCR, running about 6 to 12 cycles, was carried out with a sample-barcoded 5' primer and a J-beta primer mix. One entry per CDR3 protein, called by TCRdb with MiXCR from the 5' RACE reads. The profile covers about 640,000 distinct CDR3 sequences, with roughly 58% appearing a single time and about two fifths taken by the ten largest. The specimen sequenced was blood. Every receptor here comes from a man in his 60s in good health.

This clonotype has more than one count but fewer than ten. This chain links TRBV18 with TRBJ1-6, with D perhaps TRBD1 (5 bases). This CDR3 has 15 amino acids. Germline-derived CDR1 and CDR2 are KGHSH and LQKENI. The V end lost 0 bases, the J end lost 8 bases, and 11 bases lay between the germline ends. CDR3 sequence reads: CASSPPQGGDSPLHF. The CDR3 DNA is TGTGCCAGCTCACCACCGCAGGGAGGGGATTCACCCCTCCACTTT.

The chain combines TRBV20-1 with TRBJ1-3; D is perhaps TRBD1 (5 bases). Germline V gene lookup returns CDR1 DFQATT and CDR2 SNEGSKA (reference sequence). The CDR3 has 14 residues. Between the trimmed V and J ends, which lost 1 base and 4 bases, there was a span of 11 bases. CDR3 loop: CSARGGGVGNTIYF. CDR3 nucleotide sequence: TGCAGTGCTAGAGGTGGGGGGGTCGGAAACACCATATATTTT.

V is TRBV6-5 and J is TRBJ1-1, with D maybe TRBD1 (5 bases). The V end lost 2 bases, the J end lost 0 bases, and 13 bases lay between the germline ends. The CDR3 spans 16 residues. Germline V gives CDR1 MNHEY, CDR2 SVGAGI. The CDR3 nucleotides read TGTGCCAGCAGTTACGGGGGACGGCCAATGAACACTGAAGCTTTCTTT. Residues: CASSYGGRPMNTEAFF.

This clonotype has only one observation. The chain joins TRBV15 to TRBJ1-1; TRBD1 matches at 8 bases. The CDR3 covers 14 residues. The germline V gene has CDR1 LNHNV and CDR2 YYDKDF (reference sequence). With V trimmed by 3 bases and J by 4 bases, 4 bases remained unmatched. CDR3 coding DNA: TGTGCCACCAGCAGGGACAGGGTGGTCACTGAAGCTTTCTTT. Its protein is CATSRDRVVTEAFF.

In its sample, this clonotype was seen a few times. The V gene is TRBV25-1, the J gene TRBJ2-5; the D gene could be TRBD1 or TRBD2 (5 bases each). V was pared by 3 bases and J by 4 bases, with 18 bases between. The CDR3 is 16 residues long. Germline V lookup: CDR1 MGHDK, CDR2 SYGVNS. Here the CDR3 reads CASSDGGREKGETQYF. The DNA of the CDR3 is TGTGCCAGCAGTGATGGCGGCAGGGAGAAAGGAGAGACCCAGTACTTC.

This clonotype occurred a few times. The rearrangement joins TRBV20-1 to TRBJ2-5, with 10 bases matching TRBD1. V shed 3 bases and J 5 bases; nucleotides not matched to a gene: 6. The CDR3 is 14 amino acids. Per the germline V gene, CDR1 is DFQATT and CDR2 is SNEGSKA (reference sequence). In nucleotides, the CDR3 is TGCAGTGCTAGCGAGGACAGGGGGGGGGAGACCCAGTACTTC. This encodes CSASEDRGGETQYF.

This chain connects TRBV6-5 to TRBJ2-3; tentative D call: TRBD2 (5 bases). V dropped 4 bases and J dropped 2 bases, with 10 bases sitting between them. The CDR3 sequence is 14 residues long. Germline CDR1 MNHEY, CDR2 SVGAGI. As DNA, the CDR3 is TGTGCCAGCAGTTCCGGACTGTCCACAGATACGCAGTATTTT. Encoded protein: CASSSGLSTDTQYF.

This sequence joins TRBV7-2 and TRBJ2-5, with D unclear. Germline V CDR1 and CDR2: SGHTA, FQGNSA. The CDR3 extends over 14 amino acids. Trimming cost V 5 bases and J 11 bases, with 21 bases left between them. The CDR3 sequence is CASSPAGQSNEQYF. The CDR3 DNA follows: TGTGCCAGCAGCCCCGCCGGCCAATCCAATGAGCAGTACTTC.

The rearrangement joins TRBV2 to TRBJ2-5, with 8 bases fitting TRBD2. V lost 8 bases to trimming and J lost 2 bases; unmatched junction nucleotides: 10. This CDR3 has 15 residues. Per the germline V gene, CDR1 is SNHLY and CDR2 is FYNNEI. The CDR3 spells CASGGRTSSQETQYF. CDR3 DNA sequence: TGTGCCAGCGGGGGGAGGACTAGCTCGCAAGAGACCCAGTACTTC.

This clonotype has only a few counts. The chain has TRBV20-1 and TRBJ1-1; the match to TRBD1 covers 8 bases. The CDR3 totals 14 residues. V gave up 5 bases and J gave up 4 bases; unmatched junction bases: 9. Germline V CDR1 and CDR2: DFQATT, SNEGSKA (reference sequence). The CDR3, as DNA: TGCAGTGCTGGGCTACAGGGGGGGGGCACTGAAGCTTTCTTT. It translates to CSAGLQGGGTEAFF.

V usage is TRBV5-1 and J usage is TRBJ2-3; possibly TRBD1 or TRBD2 for D (5 bases each). Trimming shortened V by 1 base and J by 2 bases, and 14 bases separated the two germline ends. The CDR3 contains 16 residues. CDR1 is SGHRS and CDR2 is YFSETQ in the germline V gene. CDR3 sequence (DNA): TGCGCCAGCAGCTTGCCCAGGGACGGAAACACAGATACGCAGTATTTT. Protein sequence: CASSLPRDGNTDTQYF.

In its sample, this clonotype was seen a few times. The V and J genes are TRBV28 and TRBJ2-1; D tentatively fits TRBD1 or TRBD2 (6 bases each). Germline CDR1 is MDHEN and CDR2 is SYDVKM. V dropped 6 bases and J dropped 4 bases, with 22 bases sitting between them. CDR3 length equals 17 residues. CDR3 amino acids: CASSVGGQGGVYNEQFF. DNA of the CDR3: TGTGCCAGCAGCGTTGGGGGGCAGGGTGGAGTATACAATGAGCAGTTCTTC.

A few counts support this clonotype. J is TRBJ2-4 and V is TRBV20-1; D is undetermined. CDR1 DFQATT and CDR2 SNEGSKA come from the germline V gene (reference sequence). The CDR3 consists of 15 residues. V lost 0 bases and J lost 0, with 9 bases in between. The CDR3 spells CSARDQILAKNIQYF. As DNA, the CDR3 is TGCAGTGCTAGAGACCAGATTCTAGCCAAAAACATTCAGTACTTC.

The CDR3: CASSQAWGAGTDTQYF. CDR3 coding DNA: TGTGCCAGCAGCCAGGCCTGGGGGGCCGGCACAGATACGCAGTATTTT. The chain combines TRBV3-1 with TRBJ2-3; D is tentatively TRBD1 or TRBD2 (6 bases each). The CDR3 is made up of 16 amino acids. Between the trimmed V and J ends, which lost 3 bases and 1 base, there was a span of 14 bases. The V gene's germline CDR1 is LGHDT and CDR2 YNNKEL (reference sequence).

The chain couples TRBV20-1 to TRBJ2-1; 10 nucleotides align to TRBD1. The CDR3 runs to 18 residues. V dropped 3 bases and J dropped 6; count of bases not matched to a gene: 17. Looked up from germline, CDR1 is DFQATT and CDR2 is SNEGSKA (reference sequence). The CDR3, as DNA: TGCAGTGCTAGGCACCGCCGTTTTCCGGGACAGGGGCGCAATGAGCAGTTCTTC. Encoded protein: CSARHRRFPGQGRNEQFF.

This clonotype has a single count. V is TRBV2 and J is TRBJ2-5, with D hard to call. Near its end, the DNA agrees better with TRBJ2-7, so the J call may be wrong. CDR1 and CDR2 from the germline V gene are SNHLY and FYNNEI. The CDR3 is 12 amino acids. CDR3 sequence: CASTTVTYEQYF. The CDR3, as DNA: TGTGCCAGCACAACAGTGACCTACGAGCAGTACTTC.

The chain couples TRBV4-1 to TRBJ1-2; D is possibly TRBD1 (6 bases). Between the trimmed V and J ends, which lost 2 bases and 8 bases, there was a span of 18 bases. This CDR3 contains 15 residues. Germline V CDR1 and CDR2: MGHRA, YSYEKL. CDR3 coding DNA: TGCGCCAGCAGCCAACCTACGTCCCCGGGACAAGGCTACACCTTC. Encoded protein: CASSQPTSPGQGYTF.

The V call is TRBV9, the J call TRBJ2-1; 15 nucleotides agree with TRBD2. The germline gives CDR1 SGDLS, CDR2 YYNGEE. There are 15 residues in the CDR3. V was pared by 3 bases and J by 7 bases, with 2 bases of the junction left unmatched. Written as DNA, the CDR3 is TGTGCCAGCAGCGCGGGGACTAGCGGGAGGAATGAGCAGTTCTTC. Translating gives CASSAGTSGRNEQFF.

This chain links TRBV5-1 with TRBJ1-5; D gene uncertain. Trimming took off 3 bases at V and 0 bases at J, with 7 bases between the two ends. This CDR3 is 14 amino acids long. Germline V gene lookup returns CDR1 SGHRS and CDR2 YFSETQ. CDR3 sequence reads: CASSSHASNQPQHF. The CDR3 nucleotides are TGCGCCAGCAGCTCGCACGCTAGCAATCAGCCCCAGCATTTT.

The rearrangement links TRBV9 to TRBJ2-7, with 12 bases aligning to TRBD2. The CDR3 contains 17 residues. V lost 0 bases to trimming and J lost 2 bases; unmatched junction nucleotides: 6. Germline loops: CDR1 SGDLS, CDR2 YYNGEE. CDR3 residues: CASSVVTSGGKPYEQYF. The CDR3 nucleotides are TGTGCCAGCAGCGTAGTCACTAGCGGGGGGAAACCCTACGAGCAGTACTTC.

V and J are TRBV12-3 or TRBV12-4 and TRBJ1-1; D is possibly TRBD1 (5 bases). V was pared by 4 bases and J by 4 bases, with 13 bases between. The CDR3 has 14 residues. CDR3 sequence reads: CASSSRVGGTEAFF. DNA for the CDR3: TGTGCCAGCAGTTCACGGGTCGGGGGCACTGAAGCTTTCTTT.

The CDR3 bases are TGCAGTGCTAGAGATGGAGGAGGGTCGGTCCAAGAGACCCAGTACTTC. Its translation is CSARDGGGSVQETQYF. The rearrangement links TRBV20-1 to TRBJ2-5; D might be TRBD2 (6 bases). The germline CDR1 and CDR2 sequences are DFQATT and SNEGSKA (reference sequence). Trimming removed 0 bases at V and 1 base at J, with 15 bases between. The CDR3 extends over 16 amino acids.

The genes are TRBV6-1 and TRBJ1-2; the D gene is possibly TRBD1 (5 bases). CDR1 is MNHNS, CDR2 SASEGT, per germline. The CDR3 totals 18 residues. Trimming cost V 6 bases and J 1 base, with 24 bases left between them. DNA of the CDR3: TGTGCCAGCAGCAGTGGGGGTGGTAGGGGAAAACTTAACTATGGCTACACCTTC. Protein sequence: CASSSGGGRGKLNYGYTF.

The V call is TRBV24-1, the J call TRBJ2-1, with D tentatively TRBD1 or TRBD2 (7 bases each). V lost 3 bases and J lost 7, with 18 bases in between. Germline V gene sequence: CDR1 KGHDR, CDR2 SFDVKD. The CDR3 consists of 16 residues. CDR3 nucleotides: TGTGCCACCAGTGATCTTAACAGGGGAGGGGTAAATGAGCAGTTCTTC. Residues: CATSDLNRGGVNEQFF.